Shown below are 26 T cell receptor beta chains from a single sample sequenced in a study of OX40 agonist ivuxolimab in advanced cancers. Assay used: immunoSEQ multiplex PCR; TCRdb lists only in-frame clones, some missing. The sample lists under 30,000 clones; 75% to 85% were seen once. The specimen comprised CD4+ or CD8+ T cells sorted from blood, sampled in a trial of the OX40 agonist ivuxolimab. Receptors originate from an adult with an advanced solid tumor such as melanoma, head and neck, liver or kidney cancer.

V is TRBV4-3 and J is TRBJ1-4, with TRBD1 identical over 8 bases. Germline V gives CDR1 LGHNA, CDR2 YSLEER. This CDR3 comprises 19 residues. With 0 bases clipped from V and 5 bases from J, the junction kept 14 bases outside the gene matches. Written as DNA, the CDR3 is TGCGCCAGCAGCCAAGACGTGCGACAGGGGAGGAGTGGGAATGAAAAACTGTTTTTT. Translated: CASSQDVRQGRSGNEKLFF.

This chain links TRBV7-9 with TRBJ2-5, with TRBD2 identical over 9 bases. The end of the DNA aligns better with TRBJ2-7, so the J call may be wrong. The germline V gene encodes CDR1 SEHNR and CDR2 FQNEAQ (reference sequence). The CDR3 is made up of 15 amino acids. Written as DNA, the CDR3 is TGTGCCAGCAGCCACTTTAGCGGGAGCTCCTACGAGCAGTACTTC. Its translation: CASSHFSGSSYEQYF.

CDR3 sequence reads: CASSPGGGQETQYF. The CDR3 DNA is TGTGCCAGCAGTCCGGGGGGGGGACAAGAGACCCAGTACTTC. The chain employs TRBV2 and TRBJ2-5, with 8 bases lining up with TRBD2. The V gene's germline CDR1 is SNHLY and CDR2 FYNNEI. The CDR3 consists of 14 residues. J lost 2 bases, V lost 5 bases, and 4 bases had no gene match.

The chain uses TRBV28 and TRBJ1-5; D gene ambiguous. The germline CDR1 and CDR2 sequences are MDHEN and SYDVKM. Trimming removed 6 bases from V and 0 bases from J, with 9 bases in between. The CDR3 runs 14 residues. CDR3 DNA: TGTGCCAGCAGGTCCGAATATAGCAATCAGCCCCAGCATTTT. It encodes CASRSEYSNQPQHF.

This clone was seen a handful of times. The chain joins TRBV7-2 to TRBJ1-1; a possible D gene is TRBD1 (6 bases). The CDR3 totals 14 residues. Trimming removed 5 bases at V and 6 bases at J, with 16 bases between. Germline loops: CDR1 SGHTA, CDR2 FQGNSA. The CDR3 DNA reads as TGTGCCAGCAGCCCACAAGGCCAGGGGTCTGAAGCTTTCTTT. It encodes CASSPQGQGSEAFF.

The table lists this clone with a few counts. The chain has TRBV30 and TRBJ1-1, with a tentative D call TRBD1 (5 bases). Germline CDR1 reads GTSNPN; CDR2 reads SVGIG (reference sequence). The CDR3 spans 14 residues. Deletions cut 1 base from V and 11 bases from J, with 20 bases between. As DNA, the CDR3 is TGTGCCTGGAGTGGCCCTTGGGACCGCCTGGGGGCTTTCTTT. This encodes CAWSGPWDRLGAFF.

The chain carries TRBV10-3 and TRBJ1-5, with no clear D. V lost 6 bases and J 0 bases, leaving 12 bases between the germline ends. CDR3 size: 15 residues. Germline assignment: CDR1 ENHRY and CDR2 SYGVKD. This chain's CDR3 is CAISKDANSNQPQHF. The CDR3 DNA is TGTGCCATCAGCAAGGACGCCAATAGCAATCAGCCCCAGCATTTT.

The CDR3: CASSYRDRSARYGYTF. The CDR3, as DNA: TGTGCCAGCAGTTACCGGGACAGGTCGGCCCGCTATGGCTACACCTTC. The V and J genes are TRBV6-6 and TRBJ1-2, with 8 bases identical to TRBD1. After removal of 2 bases from V and 4 bases from J, the junction contained 9 bases not matched to a gene. Per the germline V gene, CDR1 is MNHNY and CDR2 is SVGAGI (reference sequence). This CDR3 region has 16 residues.

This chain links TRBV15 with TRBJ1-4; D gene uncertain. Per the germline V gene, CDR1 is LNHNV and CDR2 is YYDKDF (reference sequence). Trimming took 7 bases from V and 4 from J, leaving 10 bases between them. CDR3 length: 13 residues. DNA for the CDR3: TGTGCCACCACGACAAGGGTTAATGAAAAACTGTTTTTT. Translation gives CATTTRVNEKLFF.

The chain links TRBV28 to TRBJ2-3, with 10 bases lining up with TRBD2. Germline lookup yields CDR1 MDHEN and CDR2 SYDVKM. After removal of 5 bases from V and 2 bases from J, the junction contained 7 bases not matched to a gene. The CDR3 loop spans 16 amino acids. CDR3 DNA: TGTGCCAGCAGTGGAGCGGGGGGGCCAAACACAGATACGCAGTATTTT. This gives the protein CASSGAGGPNTDTQYF.

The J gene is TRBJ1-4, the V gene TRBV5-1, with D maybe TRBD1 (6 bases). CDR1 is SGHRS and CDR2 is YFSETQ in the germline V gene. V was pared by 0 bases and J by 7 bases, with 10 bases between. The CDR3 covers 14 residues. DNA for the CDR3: TGCGCCAGCAGCTTGGGGGGGGCGAGTGAAAAACTGTTTTTT. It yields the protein CASSLGGASEKLFF.

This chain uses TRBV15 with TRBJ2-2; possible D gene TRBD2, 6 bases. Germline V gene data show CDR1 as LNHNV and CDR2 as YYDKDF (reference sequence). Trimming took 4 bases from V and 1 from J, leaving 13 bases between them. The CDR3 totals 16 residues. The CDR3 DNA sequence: TGTGCCACCAGCAAAGGAAGGGGACTGAACACCGGGGAGCTGTTTTTT. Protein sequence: CATSKGRGLNTGELFF.

CDR3 in amino acids: CASSGGQGDTQYF. The CDR3 DNA sequence: TGTGCCAGCAGCGGAGGACAGGGCGATACGCAGTATTTT. The rearrangement links TRBV5-4 to TRBJ2-3, with TRBD1 matching 8 bases. The CDR3 spans 13 residues. Germline loops: CDR1 SGHNT, CDR2 YYREEE (reference sequence). Trimming at V came to 4 bases and at J to 6 bases, leaving 4 bases not matched to a gene. Supplemented by reference TRBV5-4 and TRBJ2-3, the full variable domain reads ETGVTQSPTHLIKTRGQQVTLRCSSQSGHNTVSWYQQALGQGPQFIFQYYREEENGRGNFPPRFSGLQFPNYSSELNVNALELDDSALYLCASSGGQGDTQYFGPGTRLTVL.

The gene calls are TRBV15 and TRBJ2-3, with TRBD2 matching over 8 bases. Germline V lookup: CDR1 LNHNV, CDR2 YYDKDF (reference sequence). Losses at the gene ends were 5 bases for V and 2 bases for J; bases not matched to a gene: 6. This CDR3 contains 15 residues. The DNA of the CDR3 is TGTGCCACCAGCGGAGCGGGAGCGTCCACAGATACGCAGTATTTT. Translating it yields CATSGAGASTDTQYF.

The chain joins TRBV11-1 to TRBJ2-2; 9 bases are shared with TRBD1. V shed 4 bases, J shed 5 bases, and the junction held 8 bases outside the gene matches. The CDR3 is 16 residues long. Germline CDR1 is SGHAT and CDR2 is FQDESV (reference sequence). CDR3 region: CASSSRTGEGTGELFF. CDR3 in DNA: TGTGCCAGCAGCTCCAGGACAGGGGAGGGTACCGGGGAGCTGTTTTTT.

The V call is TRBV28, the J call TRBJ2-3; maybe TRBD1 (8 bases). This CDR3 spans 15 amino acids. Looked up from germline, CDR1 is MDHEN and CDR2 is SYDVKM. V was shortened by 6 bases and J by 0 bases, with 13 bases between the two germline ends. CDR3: CASSKQGGSTDTQYF. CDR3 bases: TGTGCCAGCAGCAAACAGGGGGGGAGCACAGATACGCAGTATTTT.

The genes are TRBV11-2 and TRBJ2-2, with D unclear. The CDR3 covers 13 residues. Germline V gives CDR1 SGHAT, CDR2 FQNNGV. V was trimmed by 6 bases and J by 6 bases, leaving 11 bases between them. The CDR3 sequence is CASRIGWAGELFF. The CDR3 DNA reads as TGTGCCAGCAGAATAGGATGGGCCGGGGAGCTGTTTTTT.

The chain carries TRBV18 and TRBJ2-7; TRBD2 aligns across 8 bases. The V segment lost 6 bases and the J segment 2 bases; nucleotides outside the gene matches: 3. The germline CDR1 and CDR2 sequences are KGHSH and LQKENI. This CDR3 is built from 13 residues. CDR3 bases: TGTGCCAGCTCGAGAGCGGGGGCCTACGAGCAGTACTTC. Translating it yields CASSRAGAYEQYF.

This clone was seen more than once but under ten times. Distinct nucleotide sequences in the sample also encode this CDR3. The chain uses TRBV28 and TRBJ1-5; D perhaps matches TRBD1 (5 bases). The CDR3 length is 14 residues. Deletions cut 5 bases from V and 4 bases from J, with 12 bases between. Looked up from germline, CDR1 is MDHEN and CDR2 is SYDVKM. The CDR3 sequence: CASSPPGGNQPQHF. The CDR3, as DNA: TGTGCCAGCAGTCCCCCGGGGGGGAATCAGCCCCAGCATTTT.

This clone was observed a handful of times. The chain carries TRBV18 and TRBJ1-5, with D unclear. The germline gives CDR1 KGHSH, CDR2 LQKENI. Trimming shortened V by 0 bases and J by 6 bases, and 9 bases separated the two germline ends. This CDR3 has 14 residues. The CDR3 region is CASSPPGSPQPQHF. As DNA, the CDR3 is TGTGCCAGCTCACCACCGGGGTCACCTCAGCCCCAGCATTTT. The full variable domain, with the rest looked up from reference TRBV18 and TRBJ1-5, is NAGVMQNPRHLVRRRGQEARLRCSPMKGHSHVYWYRQLPEEGLKFMVYLQKENIIDESGMPKERFSAEFPKEGPSILRIQQVVRGDSAAYFCASSPPGSPQPQHFGDGTRLSIL.

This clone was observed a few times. The CDR3 DNA reads as TGTGCCAGTAAACCCGGGACAACGAACACCGGGGAGCTGTTTTTT. This encodes CASKPGTTNTGELFF. This chain joins TRBV19 and TRBJ2-2; D possibly corresponds to TRBD1 (6 bases). The germline CDR1 and CDR2 sequences are LNHDA and SQIVND (reference sequence). Trimming removed 7 bases from V and 0 bases from J, with 12 bases in between. The CDR3 spans 15 residues.

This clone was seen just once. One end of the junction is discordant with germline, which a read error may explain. CDR3 sequence reads: CASSLGGGLVQETQYF. CDR3 DNA sequence: TGTGCTAGCAGCTTAGGAGGGGGACTAGTACAGGAGACCCAGTACTTC. The V call is TRBV7-7, the J call TRBJ2-5, with TRBD2 matching 8 bases. The germline V gene encodes CDR1 SSHAT and CDR2 FNYEAQ (reference sequence). The CDR3 has 16 residues.

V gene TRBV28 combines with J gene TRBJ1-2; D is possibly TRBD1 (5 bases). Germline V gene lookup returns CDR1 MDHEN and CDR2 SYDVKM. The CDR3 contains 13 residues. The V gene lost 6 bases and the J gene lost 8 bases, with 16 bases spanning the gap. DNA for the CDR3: TGTGCCAGCAGACTGGTACAGGAGAACGGCTACACCTTC. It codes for CASRLVQENGYTF.

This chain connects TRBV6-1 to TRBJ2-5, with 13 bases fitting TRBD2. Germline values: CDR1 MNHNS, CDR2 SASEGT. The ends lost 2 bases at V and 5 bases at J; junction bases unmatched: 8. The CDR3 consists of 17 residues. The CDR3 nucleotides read TGTGCCAGCAGTGAATCGAGACTAGCGGGGGGCGGGGAGACCCAGTACTTC. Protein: CASSESRLAGGGETQYF.

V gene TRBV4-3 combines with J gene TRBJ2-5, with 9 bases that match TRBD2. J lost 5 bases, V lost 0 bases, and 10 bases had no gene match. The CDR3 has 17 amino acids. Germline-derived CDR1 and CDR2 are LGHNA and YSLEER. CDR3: CASSQEGSGGLWETQYF. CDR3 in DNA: TGCGCCAGCAGCCAAGAGGGTAGCGGGGGCCTCTGGGAGACCCAGTACTTC.

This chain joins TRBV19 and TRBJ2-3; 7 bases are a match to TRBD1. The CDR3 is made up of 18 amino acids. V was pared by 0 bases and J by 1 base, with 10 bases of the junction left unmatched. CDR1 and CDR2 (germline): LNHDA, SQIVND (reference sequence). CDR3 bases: TGTGCCAGTAGTATAGACGACAGGGCAGTCAAGGGCACAGATACGCAGTATTTT. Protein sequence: CASSIDDRAVKGTDTQYF. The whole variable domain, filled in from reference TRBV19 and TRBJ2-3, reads DGGITQSPKYLFRKEGQNVTLSCEQNLNHDAMYWYRQDPGQGLRLIYYSQIVNDFQKGDIAEGYSVSREKKESFPLTVTSAQKNPTAFYLCASSIDDRAVKGTDTQYFGPGTRLTVL.